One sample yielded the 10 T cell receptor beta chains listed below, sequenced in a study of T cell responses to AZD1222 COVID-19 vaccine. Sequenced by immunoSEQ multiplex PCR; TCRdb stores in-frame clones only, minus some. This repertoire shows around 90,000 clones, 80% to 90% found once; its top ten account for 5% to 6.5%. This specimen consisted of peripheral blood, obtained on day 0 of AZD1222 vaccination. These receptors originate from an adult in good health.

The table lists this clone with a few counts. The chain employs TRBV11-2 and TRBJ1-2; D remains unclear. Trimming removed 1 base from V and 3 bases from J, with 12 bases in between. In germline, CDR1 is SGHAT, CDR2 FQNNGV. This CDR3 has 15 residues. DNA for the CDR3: TGTGCCAGCAGCTTAGTGAGCGGGAGCCACTATGGCTACACCTTC. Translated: CASSLVSGSHYGYTF.

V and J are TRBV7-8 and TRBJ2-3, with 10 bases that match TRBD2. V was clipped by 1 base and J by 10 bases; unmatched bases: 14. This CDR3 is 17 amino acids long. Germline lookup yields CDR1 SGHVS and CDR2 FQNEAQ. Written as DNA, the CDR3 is TGTGCCAGCAGCTTAGGACCGGCTAGCGGGGGTCCGGGGGCGCAGTATTTT. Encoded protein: CASSLGPASGGPGAQYF.

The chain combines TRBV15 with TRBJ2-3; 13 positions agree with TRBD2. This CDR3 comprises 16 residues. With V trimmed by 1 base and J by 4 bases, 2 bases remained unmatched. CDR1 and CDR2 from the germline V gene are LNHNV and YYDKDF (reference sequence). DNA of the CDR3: TGTGCCACCAGCAGAGCGGGACTAGCGGGATCAGATACGCAGTATTTT. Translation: CATSRAGLAGSDTQYF.

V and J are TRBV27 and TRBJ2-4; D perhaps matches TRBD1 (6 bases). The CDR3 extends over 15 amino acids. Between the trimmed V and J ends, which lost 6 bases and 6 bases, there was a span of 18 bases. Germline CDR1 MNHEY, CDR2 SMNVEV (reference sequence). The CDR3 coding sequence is TGTGCCAGCAGGGCTACAGGGCTTGGCGGAAACATTCAGTACTTC. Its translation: CASRATGLGGNIQYF.

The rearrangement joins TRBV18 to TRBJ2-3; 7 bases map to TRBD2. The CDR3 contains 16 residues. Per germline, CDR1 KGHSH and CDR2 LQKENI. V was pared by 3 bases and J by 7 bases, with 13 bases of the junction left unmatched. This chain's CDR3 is CASSPPLADKPNTQYF. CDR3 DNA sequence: TGTGCCAGCTCACCCCCCCTAGCGGATAAACCAAATACGCAGTATTTT.

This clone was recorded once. The DNA for the CDR3 is TGCAGCGTTGATGTGAGGGGCTCGAACACTGAAGCTTTCTTT. It is translated as CSVDVRGSNTEAFF. This chain uses TRBV29-1 with TRBJ1-1; D perhaps matches TRBD1 (5 bases). CDR3 length: 14 residues. Germline loops: CDR1 SQVTM, CDR2 ANQGSEA. Between the trimmed V and J ends, which lost 3 bases and 1 base, there was a span of 12 bases.

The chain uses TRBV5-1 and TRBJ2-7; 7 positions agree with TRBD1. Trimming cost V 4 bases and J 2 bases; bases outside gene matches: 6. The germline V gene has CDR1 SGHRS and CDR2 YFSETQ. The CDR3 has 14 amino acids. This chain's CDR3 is CASSARDRAYEQYF. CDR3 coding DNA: TGCGCCAGCAGCGCCCGGGACAGAGCCTACGAGCAGTACTTC.

The CDR3 sequence: CASSRDNEQFF. CDR3 nucleotides: TGTGCCAGCAGCAGAGACAATGAGCAGTTCTTC. V usage is TRBV11-2 and J usage is TRBJ2-1; D uncertain. This CDR3 has 11 amino acids. Trimming took off 5 bases at V and 5 bases at J, with 4 bases between the two ends. Germline loops: CDR1 SGHAT, CDR2 FQNNGV.

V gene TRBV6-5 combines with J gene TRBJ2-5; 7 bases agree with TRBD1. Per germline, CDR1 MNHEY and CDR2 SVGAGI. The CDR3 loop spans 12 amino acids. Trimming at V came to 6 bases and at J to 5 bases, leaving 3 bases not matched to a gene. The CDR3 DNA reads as TGTGCCAGCAGACAGGGGCGGGAGACCCAGTACTTC. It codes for CASRQGRETQYF.

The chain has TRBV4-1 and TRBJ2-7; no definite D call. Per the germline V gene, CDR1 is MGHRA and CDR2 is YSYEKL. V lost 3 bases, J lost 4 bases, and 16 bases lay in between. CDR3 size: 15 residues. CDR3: CASSHAGSPQYEQYF. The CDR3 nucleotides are TGCGCCAGCAGCCACGCTGGGTCCCCGCAGTACGAGCAGTACTTC.